This T cell receptor beta chain was sequenced for a study of OX40 agonist ivuxolimab in advanced cancers. Study-wide background: With a range of roughly 20 to 85, age averaged 60 years, and about 82% were male. Study conclusions and caveats: The study observed clonal expansion of CD4+ and CD8+ blood T cells by week 6 at 0.1 to 3.0 mg/kg. On average, CD8+ T cells showed a greater number of expanded clones than CD4+.

TCRdb's table, derived via immunoSEQ multiplex PCR, lists solely in-frame clones and lacks some. This sample has about 71,000 clones; 80% to 90% occur once, and the top ten carry approximately 5%. As for this clone: Its antigen is unidentified.

This TCR was recovered from an adult with an advanced solid tumor such as melanoma, head and neck, liver or kidney cancer. The specimen was CD4+ or CD8+ T cells sorted from blood, collected in a trial of the OX40 agonist ivuxolimab.

The CDR3 nucleotides read TGTGCCAGCAGCCTCGGACTGACAGAGCAGTTCTTC. This encodes CASSLGLTEQFF. The rearrangement uses TRBV4-2 and TRBJ2-1, with D perhaps TRBD2 (5 bases). The CDR3 covers 12 residues. The V end lost 4 bases, the J end lost 10 bases, and 11 bases lay between the germline ends. Germline V CDR1 and CDR2: LGHNA, YNFKEQ.